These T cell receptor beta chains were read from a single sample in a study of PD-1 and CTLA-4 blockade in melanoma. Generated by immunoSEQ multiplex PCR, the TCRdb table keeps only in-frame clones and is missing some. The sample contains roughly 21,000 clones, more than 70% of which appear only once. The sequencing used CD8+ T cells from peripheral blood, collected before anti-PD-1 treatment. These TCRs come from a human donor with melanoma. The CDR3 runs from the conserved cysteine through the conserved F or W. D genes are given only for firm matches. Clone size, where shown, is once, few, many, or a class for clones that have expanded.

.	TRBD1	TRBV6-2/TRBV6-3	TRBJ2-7	TGTGCCAGCAGTTACTTAGGGACAGCAACTTACGAGCAGTACTTC	CASSYLGTATYEQYF
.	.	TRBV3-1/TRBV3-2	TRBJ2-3	TGTGCCAGCAGCCAAAGGGGTTACACAGATACGCAGTATTTT	CASSQRGYTDTQYF
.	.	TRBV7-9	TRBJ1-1	TGTGCCAGCAGCCCGGTGGGGGACACTGAAGCTTTCTTT	CASSPVGDTEAFF
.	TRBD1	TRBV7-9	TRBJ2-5	TGTGCCAGCAGCTCCCAGGGGGCGGGAGAGACCCAGTACTTC	CASSSQGAGETQYF
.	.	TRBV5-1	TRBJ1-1	TGCGCCAGCAGCTTGGGTGAAGAGAACACTGAAGCTTTCTTT	CASSLGEENTEAFF
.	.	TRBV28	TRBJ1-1	TGTGCCAGCAGCTTCACCAGGGTGAACACTGAAGCTTTCTTT	CASSFTRVNTEAFF
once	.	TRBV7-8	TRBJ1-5	TGTGCCAGCAGCTTAAGACAGACTGACAATCAGCCCCAGCATTTT	CASSLRQTDNQPQHF
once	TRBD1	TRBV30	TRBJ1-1	TGTGCCTGGGGCACCGGGACAGGGGAAGCTTTCTTT	CAWGTGTGEAFF
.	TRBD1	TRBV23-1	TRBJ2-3	TGCGCCAGCAGTCCAACCAAAGGGGGCGGTTCTAGCACAGATACGCAGTATTTT	CASSPTKGGGSSTDTQYF
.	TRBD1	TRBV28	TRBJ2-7	TGTGCCAGCAGTCGACAGGGGACCTACGAGCAGTACTTC	CASSRQGTYEQYF
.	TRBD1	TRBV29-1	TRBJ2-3	TGCAGCGTTGAAGATCCTAGGGGACAGCTCCACCCCACAGATACGCAGTATTTT	CSVEDPRGQLHPTDTQYF
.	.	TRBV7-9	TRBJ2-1	TGTGCCAGCAGCCTAATCCCCAATGAGCAGTTCTTC	CASSLIPNEQFF
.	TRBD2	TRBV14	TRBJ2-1	TGTGCCAGCAGCCAAGACCGTCAGGGACTAGCGGGCCGCTCCTACAATGAGCAGTTCTTC	CASSQDRQGLAGRSYNEQFF
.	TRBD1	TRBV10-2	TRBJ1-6	TGCGCCAGCAGTCAGATACCCGGGACAGGGGATGGTTCCTATAATTCACCCCTCCACTTT	CASSQIPGTGDGSYNSPLHF
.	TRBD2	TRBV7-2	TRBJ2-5	TGTGCCAGCAGCTTAGGAGGGGGACTAGCGGGGCTCCAAGAGACCCAGTACTTC	CASSLGGGLAGLQETQYF
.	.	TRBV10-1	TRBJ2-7	TGCGCCAGCAGATTGAAGCCCCTTGGGTTGAGGGTAACGGGGGAGCAGTACTTC	CASRLKPLGLRVTGEQYF
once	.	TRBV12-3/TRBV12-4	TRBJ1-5	TGTGCCAGCAGTCCGGGGGCAAGTCAGCCCCAGCATTTT	CASSPGASQPQHF
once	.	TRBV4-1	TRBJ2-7	TGCGCCAGCAGCGACCCCTCGGGCAGGGCCGCCTACGAGCAGTACTTC	CASSDPSGRAAYEQYF
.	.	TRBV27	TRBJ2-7	TGTGCCAGCAGTTTTCAGGGTATCACCTACGAGCAGTACTTC	CASSFQGITYEQYF
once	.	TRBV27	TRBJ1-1	TGTGCCAGCAAGGGGACTGAAGCTTTCTTT	CASKGTEAFF
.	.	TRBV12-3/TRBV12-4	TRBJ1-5	TGTGCCAGCACCGCCAGCAGTCAGCCCCAGCATTTT	CASTASSQPQHF
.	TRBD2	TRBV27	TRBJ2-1	TGTGCCAGCAGTTCCGGGACTAGCGGCTACAATGAGCAGTTCTTC	CASSSGTSGYNEQFF
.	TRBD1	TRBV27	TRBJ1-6	TGTGCCAGCACACCGGGACAGGGAGTTTCACCCCTCCACTTT	CASTPGQGVSPLHF